This note documents a single T cell receptor (beta chain) sequence. This clone's antigen is unknown. No much larger clone is present one base from it, and per-base qualities are unavailable. The CDR3, cysteine through phenylalanine, is 12 amino acids long. Just the 36-base CDR3 DNA is kept, in frame starting at base 1. V is reduced by 1 base and J by 12 bases, leaving a spacing of 12 bases between them. The CDR3 regions of human TCRbeta chains were analyzed by immunosequencing. In the source study's methods: TCRs in the repertoires were matched against a reference library of SARS-CoV-2-specific TCRs that had been generated with the MIRA antigen-specificity platform. Breadth meant the fraction of unique TCRs that were SARS-CoV-2-associated, whereas depth meant the fraction of total T cells that were SARS-CoV-2-associated. Using the MIRA data, every spike-specific TCR was mapped to the spike region that the TCR reacted to and assigned to either a CD4 or a CD8 class. Log10-transformed breadth and depth values were compared by one-way ANOVA with Sidak's multiple comparisons tests. The table comes from immuneACCESS by way of TCRdb, which keeps in-frame sequences with V and J called. Part of the clones is missing from these tables; in studies checked, under half for an unresolved V gene and the rest for unknown reasons. That table is the source of V, J and clone size, and D and trimming were worked out from the DNA. This sample is represented by roughly 100,000 clones; about 85% of them were singletons. The ten largest clones represent under 3.5% of the sample.

These data originate in a study of T cell responses to AZD1222 COVID-19 vaccine (dated by TCRdb to about 2021). Regarding the research as a whole: AZD1222 recipients with second doses at about 4 weeks or about 12 weeks were pooled, because spike-specific TCR depth and breadth did not differ between schedules. A total of over 230 trial participants underwent TCR sequencing, of whom nearly 210 had received two doses of AZD1222 and some 26 had received two doses of the MenACWY control vaccine. Trial participants were enrolled into age subgroups of 18-55, 56-69 and 70-plus years, which contained about 150, 28 and 57 TCR-sequenced participants, respectively.

The time point tag for this specimen amounts to: baseline before first vaccination. Vaccinee samples came from UK trials COV001 and COV002, including a single-blind randomized controlled phase 2/3 trial of AZD1222 (ChAdOx1 nCoV-19) in healthy adults. For TCRbeta chain sequencing, PBMC samples were collected from trial participants at day 0 and at day 28 after the second dose. Overall results and qualifications from the work: Conclusions about previously exposed vaccinees were limited because only a handful of AZD1222 recipients were SARS-CoV-2 seropositive at baseline. Reportedly, close to half of the unique spike-specific TCRs recognized epitopes lying outside the regions that are mutated in the B.1.351 and B.1.1.7 variants. Spike-specific TCR breadth and depth rose significantly after two AZD1222 doses compared with day 0 and with MenACWY recipients. Vaccine-associated CD4 TCRs spanned the whole spike protein, with dominant responses in regions 160-218 and 743-854. Most participants were white British and females outnumbered males, and the authors suggested that clonal diversity may have been underestimated. In the small 56-69-year group, the increase in depth fell short of significance, most likely because of low power. Because no day 14 peak-response samples were available, the repertoires could be characterized only after the peak T cell response.

The chain is made from TRBV12-3 or TRBV12-4 and TRBJ1-2; the D gene is unclear. The origin of this receptor is an adult in good health. Sequences were derived from peripheral blood, sampled on day 0 of AZD1222 vaccination. This receptor has the CDR3 CASSLGRWNNTF. The nucleotide sequence is given as TGTGCCAGCAGTTTAGGGCGGTGGAATAACACCTTC.